This T cell receptor (beta chain) originates from a study of T cells after yellow fever vaccination. V lost 1 base and J lost 0; bases outside the gene matches: 6. Germline V gene sequence: CDR1 SGHNT, CDR2 YENEEA. CDR3 length equals 17 residues. The study's findings and limits: Post-booster reappearance was seen for most primary-vaccination clones (around 96% CD4, 75% to 90% CD8).

This clonotype was recorded a few times. The antigen remains unidentified. Conversion of TCR transcripts into cDNA relied on 5'RACE template switching, which added a universal primer site and UMIs. TCRdb recomputed calls from the 5' RACE reads with MiXCR, one row per CDR3 protein. The sample carries over 45,000 distinct CDR3 sequences, more than 5.5% recorded once. This sequence originates from a young man who received the YFV17D yellow fever vaccine. The source material was CD8+ T cells sorted from PBMCs, sampled on the day of the first yellow fever vaccination. J is TRBJ2-1 and V is TRBV11-3; 7 bases fit TRBD1. The CDR3 nucleotides read TGTGCCAGCAGCTTAGGACAGGGAACGAGCTCCTACAATGAGCAGTTCTTC. Amino acid sequence: CASSLGQGTSSYNEQFF.